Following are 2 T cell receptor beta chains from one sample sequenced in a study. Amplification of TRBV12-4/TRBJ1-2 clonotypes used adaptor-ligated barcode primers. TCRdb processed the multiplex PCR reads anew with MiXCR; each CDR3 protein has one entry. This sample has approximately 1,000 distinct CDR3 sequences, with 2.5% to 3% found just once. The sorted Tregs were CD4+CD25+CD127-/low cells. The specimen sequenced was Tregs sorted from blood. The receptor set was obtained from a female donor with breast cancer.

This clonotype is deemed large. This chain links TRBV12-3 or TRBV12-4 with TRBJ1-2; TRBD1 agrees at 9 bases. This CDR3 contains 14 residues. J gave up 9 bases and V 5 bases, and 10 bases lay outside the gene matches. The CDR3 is CASSIRDRDLSYTF. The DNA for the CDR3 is TGTGCCAGCAGTATCCGGGACAGGGATCTGAGCTACACCTTC.

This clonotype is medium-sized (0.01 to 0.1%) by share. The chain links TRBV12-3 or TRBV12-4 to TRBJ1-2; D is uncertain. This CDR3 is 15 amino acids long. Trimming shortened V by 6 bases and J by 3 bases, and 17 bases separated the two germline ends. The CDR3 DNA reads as TGTGCCAGCAGGGCCCGCCCGGGGAGGGACTATGGCTACACCTTC. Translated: CASRARPGRDYGYTF.